This is a list of T cell receptor beta chains from one sample in a study of response to subunit inactivated influenza vaccine. TCRdb called the RT-PCR reads again in MiXCR, with one record for every CDR3 protein. The table has more than 600,000 distinct CDR3 sequences, approximately 18% seen once. Sequencing was performed on PBMCs from blood, taken roughly 5 days after vaccination. These receptors were taken from a man aged 45 to 65 who received an inactivated influenza vaccine. Each CDR3 is given without its conserved first and last residue. Fields, in order: J gene, clone size, V gene, CDR3 protein. Size values are once, few and many counts, or a class for expanded clones, and some rows have none.

TRBJ1-4 | few | TRBV15 | ATSRVAARDEKLF
TRBJ1-4 | few | TRBV10-3 | AISENPGQINEKLF
TRBJ2-7 | few | TRBV7-9 | ASSLGLGVDEQY
TRBJ2-2 | . | TRBV20-1 | SARPYSGSSGELF
TRBJ2-7 | . | TRBV27 | ASSLRGHTYEQY
TRBJ2-3 | few | TRBV12-3/TRBV12-4 | AVTKSWTDTQY
TRBJ2-7 | . | TRBV7-9 | ASNRHGTYEQY
TRBJ1-5 | . | TRBV15 | ATSSIPGRAESNQPQH
TRBJ2-4 | . | TRBV12-3/TRBV12-4 | ASSRGESIQY
TRBJ2-2 | . | TRBV7-2 | ASSLGPGNTGELF
TRBJ2-7 | . | TRBV10-3 | AISESSLAAYEQY
TRBJ2-3 | . | TRBV6-1 | ASSETPLAGGNTQY
TRBJ2-5 | few | TRBV5-5 | ASNLGQGETQY
TRBJ2-7 | few | TRBV5-1 | ASSNGLGQSYEQY
TRBJ2-1 | . | TRBV20-1 | SARSENEQF
TRBJ2-7 | . | TRBV7-2 | ASSLVGPRDYEQY
TRBJ1-6 | . | TRBV9 | ASSSGPDSPLH
TRBJ2-2 | . | TRBV20-1 | SAGSGGAAGELF
TRBJ1-6 | few | TRBV7-8 | ASSLIPSYNSPLH
TRBJ2-1 | many | TRBV29-1 | SVVQAGSSYNEQF
TRBJ1-2 | . | TRBV7-6 | ASSPGRVWNYGYT
TRBJ2-1 | . | TRBV4-2 | ASSQTSVDNEQF
TRBJ2-2 | . | TRBV7-7 | ASSSGRDRTFTGELF
TRBJ2-7 | many | TRBV29-1 | SVEETRHEQY
TRBJ1-2 | few | TRBV12-3/TRBV12-4 | ASSPSGRGGGYT
TRBJ1-5 | . | TRBV12-3/TRBV12-4 | ASSLYDKQPQH
TRBJ2-3 | . | TRBV7-2 | ASSLGSGSRTDTQY
TRBJ1-1 | . | TRBV28 | ASNSWTEAF